This TCR beta chain emerged from a study of shared clonotypes between healthy human individuals. This clone was seen once. Data came from immunoSEQ multiplex PCR; TCRdb stores just in-frame clones and leaves some out. The repertoire holds about 2.3 million clones, with 92% as singletons. J lost 2 bases, V lost 4 bases, and 5 bases had no gene match. The CDR3 is 15 amino acids. CDR1 and CDR2 (germline): LGHNA, YNFKEQ. Caucasian adults living in Nashville, Tennessee, provided all samples. The rearrangement uses TRBV4-2 and TRBJ2-7; 10 bases are a match to TRBD2. The sample consisted of naive CD4+ T cells from PBMCs. Subset defined: CD45RA+ positively selected. The clonotype comes from a man younger than 30 in good health. Some clones in this sample may be carry-over from other donors' samples. For the CDR3, the DNA is TGTGCCAGCAGCCGTCAGCGGGAGGGGCCCTACGAGCAGTACTTC. Translation gives CASSRQREGPYEQYF.